Presented here are 24 T cell receptor beta chains from one specimen sequenced in a study of regulatory T cells in long-lasting Graves disease. Sample time point: persistent/refractory GD, antithyroid drugs over 5 years with positive TRAb. RNA from PBMCs was the source of the TCR library. Libraries of TCR beta came from iRepertoire HTBI primers plus Arm-PCR of CDR3 regions. MiXCR was run by TCRdb on the multiplex PCR reads, yielding one entry per CDR3 protein. The repertoire holds 450,000 or so distinct CDR3 sequences, with less than 25% as singletons. The sequences come from peripheral blood mononuclear cells (PBMCs), collected when the disease was refractory, from a patient treated with antithyroid drugs. Every receptor here comes from a female donor with Graves disease.

This clonotype was seen a handful of times. The chain uses TRBV5-1 and TRBJ2-7; 7 bases agree with TRBD1. After removal of 4 bases from V and 4 bases from J, the junction contained 8 bases not matched to a gene. From germline, CDR1 is SGHRS and CDR2 YFSETQ. This CDR3 has 14 residues. For the CDR3, the DNA is TGCGCCAGCAGCGCCGGACAGGACCCTTACGAGCAGTACTTC. Its translation is CASSAGQDPYEQYF. The whole variable domain, filled in from reference TRBV5-1 and TRBJ2-7, reads KAGVTQTPRYLIKTRGQQVTLSCSPISGHRSVSWYQQTPGQGLQFLFEYFSETQRNKGNFPGRFSGRQFSNSRSEMNVSTLELGDSALYLCASSAGQDPYEQYFGPGTRLTVT.

CDR3 sequence (DNA): TGTGCCAGCAGCTGGGACAGCGGGAAAAACTACGAGCAGTACTTC. It codes for CASSWDSGKNYEQYF. The chain is built from TRBV7-2 and TRBJ2-7, with D possibly being TRBD1 or TRBD2 (7 bases each). Germline CDR1 and CDR2: SGHTA and FQGNSA. The CDR3 spans 15 residues. V was trimmed by 4 bases and J by 3 bases, leaving 16 bases between them.

This clonotype showed up just a few times. This chain joins TRBV9 and TRBJ1-1, with D perhaps TRBD1 (5 bases). The germline V and J ends were trimmed by 2 bases and 10 bases, with 18 bases remaining between them. There are 14 residues in the CDR3. CDR1 is SGDLS, CDR2 YYNGEE, per germline. The CDR3 spells CASSVDPTDRGAFF. For the CDR3, the DNA is TGTGCCAGCAGCGTGGACCCGACAGACCGAGGAGCTTTCTTT. The full variable domain, completed using reference TRBV9 and TRBJ1-1, is DSGVTQTPKHLITATGQRVTLRCSPRSGDLSVYWYQQSLDQGLQFLIQYYNGEERAKGNILERFSAQQFPDLHSELNLSSLELGDSALYFCASSVDPTDRGAFFGQGTRLTVV.

The sample holds many counts of this clonotype. The gene calls are TRBV6-1 and TRBJ1-2, with no clear D. Germline values: CDR1 MNHNS, CDR2 SASEGT. Trimming left V 1 base short and J 2 bases short, with 11 bases between. The length of the CDR3 is 15 residues. CDR3: CASSEEPGKNYGYTF. CDR3 coding DNA: TGTGCCAGCAGTGAAGAACCGGGGAAAAACTATGGCTACACCTTC.

The rearrangement uses TRBV30 and TRBJ1-4, with D possibly matching TRBD1 (5 bases). This CDR3 comprises 13 residues. Between the trimmed V and J ends, which lost 0 bases and 14 bases, there was a span of 16 bases. Germline CDR1 and CDR2: GTSNPN and SVGIG (reference sequence). CDR3 amino acids: CAWSVGGEIPLFF. In nucleotides, the CDR3 is TGTGCCTGGAGTGTAGGAGGGGAAATTCCGCTGTTTTTT. The full variable domain, with the rest looked up from reference TRBV30 and TRBJ1-4, is SQTIHQWPATLVQPVGSPLSLECTVEGTSNPNLYWYRQAAGRGLQLLFYSVGIGQISSEVPQNLSASRPQDRQFILSSKKLLLSDSGFYLCAWSVGGEIPLFFGSGTQLSVL.

The V and J genes are TRBV7-9 and TRBJ2-3; D may be TRBD2 (5 bases). Trimming took off 1 base at V and 0 bases at J, with 8 bases between the two ends. The CDR3 length is 15 residues. Germline V gene lookup returns CDR1 SEHNR and CDR2 FQNEAQ (reference sequence). CDR3 sequence reads: CASSLVRGSTDTQYF. CDR3 nucleotide sequence: TGTGCCAGCAGCTTAGTCAGAGGGAGCACAGATACGCAGTATTTT.

This clonotype has just a few counts. The chain couples TRBV19 to TRBJ1-1; 7 nucleotides line up with TRBD1. V trimming: 5 bases; J trimming: 10 bases; junction bases outside the gene matches: 10. Germline V gene data show CDR1 as LNHDA and CDR2 as SQIVND (reference sequence). The CDR3 has 13 amino acids. Here the CDR3 reads CASSQGGQRGAFF. The CDR3 bases are TGTGCCAGTAGTCAGGGGGGTCAACGAGGAGCTTTCTTT.

The table lists this clonotype with a few counts. The gene calls are TRBV3-1 and TRBJ1-2; weak D call: TRBD1 (5 bases). The germline V and J ends were trimmed by 5 bases and 4 bases, with 17 bases remaining between them. The germline gives CDR1 LGHDT, CDR2 YNNKEL (reference sequence). CDR3 length: 15 amino acids. DNA for the CDR3: TGTGCCAGCAGCTCTACAGGCGTGCTGGGCTATGGCTACACCTTC. Translating it yields CASSSTGVLGYGYTF.

This clonotype was found a few times. A read error may account for a junction end that differs from germline. This chain connects TRBV6-4 to TRBJ2-2; TRBD2 agrees at 7 bases. This CDR3 spans 17 amino acids. Germline values: CDR1 MRHNA, CDR2 SNTAGT. CDR3 sequence reads: CASSYSGGGSDTGELFF. CDR3 sequence (DNA): TGTGCCAGCAGTTACTCGGGAGGCGGGAGCGACACCGGGGAGCTGTTTTTT.

This clonotype was seen a few times. J is TRBJ2-5 and V is TRBV6-1; tentatively, D is TRBD1 or TRBD2 (5 bases each). The germline gives CDR1 MNHNS, CDR2 SASEGT. CDR3 length: 13 residues. The germline V and J ends were trimmed by 3 bases and 3 bases, with 8 bases remaining between them. DNA for the CDR3: TGTGCCAGCAGTGATGGGGGAGAAGAGACCCAGTACTTC. Translated: CASSDGGEETQYF.

The chain links TRBV30 to TRBJ1-1; a weak D match, TRBD1 (5 bases). Germline values: CDR1 GTSNPN, CDR2 SVGIG (reference sequence). V dropped 5 bases and J dropped 4 bases, with 14 bases sitting between them. The CDR3 runs 13 residues. CDR3 residues: CAWGNQGFTEAFF. CDR3 coding DNA: TGTGCCTGGGGAAACCAGGGTTTCACTGAAGCTTTCTTT. The full variable domain, with the rest looked up from reference TRBV30 and TRBJ1-1, is SQTIHQWPATLVQPVGSPLSLECTVEGTSNPNLYWYRQAAGRGLQLLFYSVGIGQISSEVPQNLSASRPQDRQFILSSKKLLLSDSGFYLCAWGNQGFTEAFFGQGTRLTVV.

The table lists this clonotype with many counts. The rearrangement uses TRBV6-1 and TRBJ1-1; 9 bases line up with TRBD1. With 6 bases clipped from V and 5 bases from J, the junction kept 7 bases outside the gene matches. The CDR3 is made up of 14 amino acids. Germline V CDR1 and CDR2: MNHNS, SASEGT. CDR3 loop: CASRLQGARTEAFF. The CDR3 bases are TGTGCCAGCAGATTACAGGGGGCGCGAACTGAAGCTTTCTTT.

This clonotype was counted a few times. The chain links TRBV9 to TRBJ1-1, with D hard to call. V was trimmed by 4 bases and J by 0 bases, leaving 13 bases between them. CDR3 size: 15 residues. Per the germline V gene, CDR1 is SGDLS and CDR2 is YYNGEE. CDR3 in amino acids: CASSPSTAVNTEAFF. Written as DNA, the CDR3 is TGTGCCAGCAGCCCGTCTACAGCGGTGAACACTGAAGCTTTCTTT.

This clonotype was detected a few times. The chain uses TRBV19 and TRBJ2-2; D is uncertain. Deletions cut 3 bases from V and 1 base from J, with 6 bases between. This CDR3 contains 14 residues. The germline V gene has CDR1 LNHDA and CDR2 SQIVND (reference sequence). CDR3 sequence: CASSIAGNTGELFF. The DNA of the CDR3 is TGTGCCAGTAGTATTGCAGGGAACACCGGGGAGCTGTTTTTT.

This clonotype was counted between two and nine times. V is TRBV28 and J is TRBJ2-7; D unclear. The V and J ends lost 4 bases and 2 bases respectively, with 18 bases between them. The germline CDR1 and CDR2 sequences are MDHEN and SYDVKM. The CDR3 extends over 16 amino acids. CDR3 loop: CASSSPSEKAPYEQYF. The CDR3 region has the DNA TGTGCCAGCAGTTCCCCCTCGGAGAAAGCCCCCTACGAGCAGTACTTC.

The table lists this clonotype with a few counts. The chain links TRBV19 to TRBJ1-5, with D maybe TRBD1 (6 bases). Germline-derived CDR1 and CDR2 are LNHDA and SQIVND (reference sequence). The CDR3 is 13 residues long. Trimming pared 9 bases from V and 6 bases from J, leaving 15 bases between. In nucleotides, the CDR3 is TGTGCCAGCAGCACACAGGGAGGTCAGCCCCAGCATTTT. Translating gives CASSTQGGQPQHF.

At least ten counts were recorded for this clonotype. This sequence joins TRBV27 and TRBJ2-7; D gene ambiguous. V was cut by 3 bases and J by 2 bases, with 20 bases left in between. This CDR3 is 17 amino acids long. Germline values: CDR1 MNHEY, CDR2 SMNVEV (reference sequence). The CDR3 DNA follows: TGTGCCAGCAGTTTTGTCCTCCCCCGGGCCTCTGCCTACGAGCAGTACTTC. Translated: CASSFVLPRASAYEQYF.

This clonotype was counted many times. This chain connects TRBV12-3 or TRBV12-4 to TRBJ2-2; D remains unclear. Trimming took off 2 bases at V and 6 bases at J, with 1 base between the two ends. This CDR3 has 11 amino acids. CDR3 nucleotide sequence: TGTGCCAGCAGTTTACCCGGGGAGCTGTTTTTT. Its protein product is CASSLPGELFF.

This clonotype was seen a handful of times. The chain couples TRBV7-9 to TRBJ1-1; D gene unclear. V lost 5 bases to trimming and J lost 3 bases, with 10 bases between them. The CDR3 covers 13 residues. Per germline, CDR1 SEHNR and CDR2 FQNEAQ (reference sequence). CDR3 bases: TGTGCCAGCAGCCCACTGGATCACACTGAAGCTTTCTTT. It specifies CASSPLDHTEAFF.

This clonotype was recorded a few times. V is TRBV5-8 and J is TRBJ2-2, with 7 positions matching TRBD1. J gave up 4 bases and V 3 bases, and 9 bases lay outside the gene matches. Germline V lookup: CDR1 SGHTS, CDR2 YDEGEE. CDR3 length: 16 residues. CDR3 loop: CASSYLTGSGTGELFF. Here the CDR3 DNA reads TGTGCCAGCAGCTACCTGACAGGGTCGGGCACCGGGGAGCTGTTTTTT.

This clonotype has only a few counts. The chain couples TRBV7-8 to TRBJ1-5; D is possibly TRBD1 (5 bases). Deletions cut 1 base from V and 3 bases from J, with 13 bases between. This CDR3 spans 16 amino acids. CDR1 is SGHVS and CDR2 is FQNEAQ in the germline V gene. Written as DNA, the CDR3 is TGTGCCAGCAGCTTAGTGGGACGACTGTTCAATCAGCCCCAGCATTTT. It codes for CASSLVGRLFNQPQHF.

The V and J genes are TRBV7-6 and TRBJ2-5; 7 bases align to TRBD1. Germline V CDR1 and CDR2: SGHVS, FNYEAQ. V was pared by 5 bases and J by 5 bases, with 17 bases of the junction left unmatched. CDR3 length: 17 amino acids. Here the CDR3 reads CASSLRKGQTFWETQYF. For the CDR3, the DNA is TGTGCCAGCAGCCTTAGGAAGGGACAGACGTTTTGGGAGACCCAGTACTTC.

This rearrangement joins TRBV13 to TRBJ2-2, with 10 bases lining up with TRBD2. This CDR3 has 16 residues. Germline V gene data show CDR1 as PRHDT and CDR2 as FYEKMQ (reference sequence). J was trimmed by 5 bases and V by 5 bases; bases with no gene match: 8. This chain's CDR3 is CASSTLAGYRTGELFF. CDR3 nucleotide sequence: TGTGCCAGCAGCACACTAGCGGGATATCGAACCGGGGAGCTGTTTTTT. Combining the CDR3 with reference TRBV13 and TRBJ2-2 gives the whole variable domain AAGVIQSPRHLIKEKRETATLKCYPIPRHDTVYWYQQGPGQDPQFLISFYEKMQSDKGSIPDRFSAQQFSDYHSELNMSSLELGDSALYFCASSTLAGYRTGELFFGEGSRLTVL.

The CDR3 is CASRTGNYNEQFF. The CDR3 DNA reads TGTGCCAGCAGGACAGGGAACTACAATGAGCAGTTCTTC. The rearrangement uses TRBV6-1 and TRBJ2-1, with TRBD1 matching 7 bases. CDR3 length: 13 residues. Germline values: CDR1 MNHNS, CDR2 SASEGT. Unmatched junction bases numbered 2, after V lost 6 bases and J lost 3 bases.